The rows below give T cell receptor beta chains drawn from one sample of a study of blood T cell repertoires in COVID-19. TCRdb's copy holds only in-frame clones and misses some; the assay was immunoSEQ multiplex PCR. This repertoire shows about 120,000 clones, 55% to 75% found once; its top ten account for under 1%. Source material: peripheral blood. The origin of the receptors is a human donor with acute or convalescent COVID-19. The donor label of this sample is uncertain. Both conserved end residues are part of each CDR3. A D gene is named only where the DNA matches it firmly. A clone size is listed for some rows: how often the clone was seen (once, few, many), or a class if it is expanded.

d_gene,abundance,j_gene,v_gene,CDR3nt,CDR3aa
TRBD1,NA,TRBJ2-3,TRBV10-1,TGCGCCAGCAGTGATGCCAACAGGGGGCGAGGAGATACGCAGTATTTT,CASSDANRGRGDTQYF
TRBD1,NA,TRBJ1-2,TRBV28,TGTGCCAGCAGCCATATGGACAGGTCAGGAGGCTTTGGCTACACCTTC,CASSHMDRSGGFGYTF
NA,NA,TRBJ1-3,TRBV7-2,TGTGCCAGCAGCTTAGCGGGCAGCGGCTCTGGAAACACCATATATTTT,CASSLAGSGSGNTIYF
NA,NA,TRBJ2-3,TRBV24-1,TGTGCCCCCCGGAGCGGCACAGATACGCAGTATTTT,CAPRSGTDTQYF
NA,NA,TRBJ2-5,TRBV21-1,TGTGCCAGCAGCAAAGCGCTATCGGAGCGGGAGACCCAGTACTTC,CASSKALSERETQYF
TRBD1,medium-sized,TRBJ1-2,TRBV6-5,TGTGCCAGCAGTTACTTGCCAGGGGGCAAATATGGCTACACCTTC,CASSYLPGGKYGYTF
TRBD2,few,TRBJ2-5,TRBV7-6,TGTGCCAGCAGCTTAGTGACTAGCGGGGAGGGGGAGACCCAGTACTTC,CASSLVTSGEGETQYF
TRBD1,few,TRBJ1-4,TRBV20-1,TGCAGTGCTAGTAGCCTATTAGGACAGGGTGAAAAACTGTTTTTT,CSASSLLGQGEKLFF
TRBD1,NA,TRBJ1-2,TRBV18,TGTGCCAGCTCACAGACAGGGGACTATGGCTACACCTTC,CASSQTGDYGYTF
TRBD2,NA,TRBJ2-3,TRBV7-2,TGTGCCAGCAGCTTGGGGACTAGTACAGATACGCAGTATTTT,CASSLGTSTDTQYF
TRBD2,NA,TRBJ2-5,TRBV27,TGTGCCAGCAGTTTATCCCCGTCGGGACTAGACGTTGAGACCCAGTACTTC,CASSLSPSGLDVETQYF
NA,few,TRBJ1-6,TRBV6-5,TGTGCCAGCAGTCGTACAAGCTCCTATAATTCACCCCTCCACTTT,CASSRTSSYNSPLHF
TRBD2,NA,TRBJ2-5,TRBV24-1,TGTGCCACCAGTGATTCCGGGACTAGCGGGGGGGCGGGCGAGACCCAGTACTTC,CATSDSGTSGGAGETQYF
NA,NA,TRBJ2-2,TRBV2,TGTGCCAGCAGTGAAAATCCGGGGGGCGACACCGGGGAGCTGTTTTTT,CASSENPGGDTGELFF
TRBD2,NA,TRBJ2-1,TRBV5-1,TGCACCAGCAGCGGGCCGACTAGCGCACGTGAGCAGTTCTTC,CTSSGPTSAREQFF
TRBD1,NA,TRBJ1-5,TRBV4-1,TGCGCCAGCAGCCCAAGCCCGGGACAGGGGTATCAGCCCCAGCATTTT,CASSPSPGQGYQPQHF
NA,NA,TRBJ1-2,TRBV19,TGTGCCAGCGGACTCTGGGGGCGAGGCTACACCTTC,CASGLWGRGYTF
NA,once,TRBJ2-3,TRBV5-1,TGCGCCAGCAGCCCGACAGGTCCGAACACAGATACGCAGTATTTT,CASSPTGPNTDTQYF
NA,NA,TRBJ1-5,TRBV20-1,TGCAGTGCAAGTTCAGATAGCAATCAGCCCCAGCATTTT,CSASSDSNQPQHF
TRBD1,NA,TRBJ2-3,TRBV13,TGTGCCAGCAGCTCAGGGACAGTACGCACAGATACGCAGTATTTT,CASSSGTVRTDTQYF
TRBD1,NA,TRBJ1-2,TRBV27,TGTGCCAGCAGTGCGCCCGGGACAGGGAACTATGGCTACACCTTC,CASSAPGTGNYGYTF
NA,NA,TRBJ1-1,TRBV29-1,TGCAGCGTTGCCCGGGGGGGCACTGAAGCTTTCTTT,CSVARGGTEAFF
TRBD1,NA,TRBJ2-1,TRBV28,TGTGCCAGCAGTAAACAGGGGGCTCTGCAGTTCTTC,CASSKQGALQFF
TRBD1,NA,TRBJ1-2,TRBV12-3/TRBV12-4,TGTGCCAGCAGTTTCAAACAGGGGGCAGGCTACACCTTC,CASSFKQGAGYTF
TRBD1,NA,TRBJ1-4,TRBV5-1,TGCGCCAGCAGCCCCGGGGACAGGGGAAATGAAAAACTGTTTTTT,CASSPGDRGNEKLFF
TRBD2,NA,TRBJ2-1,TRBV6-5,TGTGCCAGCAGTTCAAAACTAGCGGGGAGTTACAATGAGCAGTTCTTC,CASSSKLAGSYNEQFF
NA,NA,TRBJ1-1,TRBV11-2,TGTGCCAGCAGTAGCGGGCTTTACAGGTCGAACACTGAAGCTTTCTTT,CASSSGLYRSNTEAFF
TRBD1,NA,TRBJ1-2,TRBV6-5,TGTGCCAGCAGTTACTCCCCCAGGGGGCAGGGCTACACCTTC,CASSYSPRGQGYTF
NA,NA,TRBJ2-2,TRBV2,TGTGCCAGCGGCGGTCAGAGAAACACCGGGGAGCTGTTTTTT,CASGGQRNTGELFF
NA,NA,TRBJ1-1,TRBV10-2,TGCGCCAGCAGTGTGGCCAGAAGAAACACTGAAGCTTTCTTT,CASSVARRNTEAFF
NA,NA,TRBJ1-6,TRBV12-2,TGTGCAAGTCGCTTAGGGAGGACAGGGGAATGGTATAATTCACCCCTCCACTTT,CASRLGRTGEWYNSPLHF
NA,NA,TRBJ2-7,TRBV11-2,TGTGCCAGCAGCCTGACTGGGCTAGGAGGCTACGAGCAGTACTTC,CASSLTGLGGYEQYF
NA,NA,TRBJ2-1,TRBV18,TGTGCCAGCTCACCGCTACCTCCTCCGGGGAATGAGCAGTTCTTC,CASSPLPPPGNEQFF
TRBD2,NA,TRBJ2-1,TRBV20-1,TGCAGTGCTAGTCGGGGGGCCTACAATGAGCAGTTCTTC,CSASRGAYNEQFF
NA,NA,TRBJ1-6,TRBV3-1/TRBV3-2,TGTGCCAGCAGCATCTCAGGGCGCAATTCACCCCTCCACTTT,CASSISGRNSPLHF
NA,NA,TRBJ2-1,TRBV4-1,TGCGCCAGCAGCCAAGTACTCCCCCCCTACAATGAGCAGTTCTTC,CASSQVLPPYNEQFF
TRBD1,NA,TRBJ1-4,TRBV7-9,TGTGCCAGCAGCGCCCAGGGACAGTCAAATGAAAAACTGTTTTTT,CASSAQGQSNEKLFF
TRBD2,NA,TRBJ2-3,TRBV7-2,TGTGCCAGCAGGGCTAGCGGGTGGTATACGCAGTATTTT,CASRASGWYTQYF
NA,NA,TRBJ2-3,TRBV2,TGTGCCAGCAGGGCAGGGGGCACAGATACGCAGTATTTT,CASRAGGTDTQYF
NA,NA,TRBJ2-5,TRBV7-2,TGTGCCAGCAGCTTAGAAAGGGCAGCTCTAGGGGGAACCCAGTACTTC,CASSLERAALGGTQYF
NA,few,TRBJ2-3,TRBV30,TGTGCCTGGAGTTTAGCAGATACGCAGTATTTT,CAWSLADTQYF
NA,once,TRBJ1-6,TRBV12-3/TRBV12-4,TGTGCCAGCAGTGGCAACCCCGGACAGCCTAGCCACTTT,CASSGNPGQPSHF
NA,few,TRBJ1-6,TRBV19,TGTGCCAGTAGCAGAGGTTCACCCCTCCACTTT,CASSRGSPLHF
NA,NA,TRBJ2-6,TRBV6-1,TGTGCCAGCAGTGAGGACAGTAGGGGCTCTGGGGCCAACGTCCTGACTTTC,CASSEDSRGSGANVLTF
NA,NA,TRBJ2-1,TRBV15,TGTGCCACCAGGGGAGACAGGGGGCTAGCGGGGGGAAGATTTAATGAGCAGTTCTTC,CATRGDRGLAGGRFNEQFF
TRBD1,once,TRBJ1-6,TRBV10-2,TGCGCCAGCAGCCACAAAAGACAGGGAGTTAATTCACCCCTCCACTTT,CASSHKRQGVNSPLHF
NA,NA,TRBJ2-2,TRBV5-5,TGTGCCAGCAGCTACGGTCCCGCGAACACCGGGGAGCTGTTTTTT,CASSYGPANTGELFF
TRBD1,NA,TRBJ1-2,TRBV7-9,TGTGCCAGCAGCTCAACACGACAGGGAATAATCAACTATGGCTACACCTTC,CASSSTRQGIINYGYTF
TRBD2,few,TRBJ2-3,TRBV11-2,TGTGCCAGCAGCTGGGGGGGAGGGACAGATACGCAGTATTTT,CASSWGGGTDTQYF
NA,few,TRBJ2-2,TRBV6-6,TGTGCCAGCAGCCCAACAGGGTCCGACACCGGGGAGCTGTTTTTT,CASSPTGSDTGELFF
NA,NA,TRBJ2-1,TRBV6-2/TRBV6-3,TGTGCCAGCAGCCCCGTGCTCTGGGGGCGATACAATGAGCAGTTCTTC,CASSPVLWGRYNEQFF
NA,NA,TRBJ1-5,TRBV4-2,TGTGCCAGCAGCCAAGATAGTCCGGGAAGCAATCAGCCCCAGCATTTT,CASSQDSPGSNQPQHF